This T cell receptor beta chain derives from a study of shared clonotypes between healthy human individuals. This clone occurred once. CDR1 and CDR2 (germline): SGHTA, FQGNSA. The CDR3 runs 19 residues. Trimming removed 5 bases at V and 0 bases at J, with 25 bases between. Donors had no recently reported acute infections or vaccinations and were HIV-negative. The repertoire was sequenced with immunoSEQ multiplex PCR; TCRdb's copy has only in-frame clones and lacks some. This table has under 2,500,000 clones, around 95% appearing once. The chain links TRBV7-2 to TRBJ1-1; a weak D match, TRBD1 (6 bases). The sequenced sample consisted of naive CD4+ T cells sorted from blood. Subset reported: CD45RA+ positively selected. The clonotype comes from a man aged 18 to 35 in good health. CDR3 coding DNA: TGTGCCAGCAGCCCTGGGGGGGGCTGGGGATCGGTTATGAACACTGAAGCTTTCTTT. This gives the protein CASSPGGGWGSVMNTEAFF.